The 20 T cell receptor beta chains given below trace back to one sample, sequenced in a study of T cell responses to AZD1222 COVID-19 vaccine. Some clones are missing from TCRdb's copy, which holds only in-frame ones; the method was immunoSEQ multiplex PCR. The top ten clones hold approximately 7.9% of a sample with approximately 120,000 clones, about nine tenths of them seen once. The sequenced sample was peripheral blood, obtained on day 0 of AZD1222 vaccination. All receptors come from an adult in good health.

J is TRBJ1-6 and V is TRBV6-6; no firm D call. The V gene lost 1 base and the J gene lost 0 bases, with 7 bases spanning the gap. The CDR3 loop spans 16 amino acids. CDR1 and CDR2 (germline): MNHNY, SVGAGI (reference sequence). This CDR3 is CASSYYISSYNSPLHF. The CDR3 DNA sequence: TGTGCCAGCAGTTACTACATTAGCTCCTATAATTCACCCCTCCACTTT.

J is TRBJ2-7 and V is TRBV7-2, with no clear D. Germline V lookup: CDR1 SGHTA, CDR2 FQGNSA. The CDR3 loop spans 13 amino acids. The ends were cut back, 6 bases at V and 0 bases at J, with 9 bases in the middle. The CDR3 sequence: CASSYKPSYEQYF. CDR3 sequence (DNA): TGTGCCAGCAGTTACAAGCCCTCCTACGAGCAGTACTTC. The variable domain in full, with the rest retrieved from reference TRBV7-2 and TRBJ2-7, is GAGVSQSPSNKVTEKGKDVELRCDPISGHTALYWYRQSLGQGLEFLIYFQGNSAPDKSGLPSDRFSAERTGGSVSTLTIQRTQQEDSAVYLCASSYKPSYEQYFGPGTRLTVT.

This rearrangement joins TRBV5-6 to TRBJ1-2, with D tentatively TRBD1 (5 bases). CDR3 length: 13 amino acids. Trimming took off 0 bases at V and 4 bases at J, with 7 bases between the two ends. Germline V gene data show CDR1 as SGHDT and CDR2 as YYEEEE. The CDR3 bases are TGTGCCAGCAGCTTGGAGGGGTCCTATGGCTACACCTTC. Translating gives CASSLEGSYGYTF.

This clone appeared once. The chain uses TRBV6-5 and TRBJ1-5; D might be TRBD1 (6 bases). From germline, CDR1 is MNHEY and CDR2 SVGAGI. The CDR3 is made up of 13 amino acids. V was clipped by 6 bases and J by 7 bases, with 13 bases between them. CDR3 protein: CASSRQDLQPQHF. The CDR3, as DNA: TGTGCCAGCAGCCGACAGGATCTACAGCCCCAGCATTTT.

This clone was seen a single time. The V gene is TRBV5-5, the J gene TRBJ2-2; 12 bases align to TRBD2. J lost 0 bases, V lost 1 base, and 7 bases had no gene match. The germline gives CDR1 SGHKS, CDR2 YYEKEE (reference sequence). There are 19 residues in the CDR3. Written as DNA, the CDR3 is TGTGCCAGCAGCTTGAGGAGACTAGCGGGAGCCCCGAACACCGGGGAGCTGTTTTTT. Amino acid sequence: CASSLRRLAGAPNTGELFF. Looking up the rest from reference TRBV5-5 and TRBJ2-2 gives the full variable domain: DAGVTQSPTHLIKTRGQQVTLRCSPISGHKSVSWYQQVLGQGPQFIFQYYEKEERGRGNFPDRFSARQFPNYSSELNVNALLLGDSALYLCASSLRRLAGAPNTGELFFGEGSRLTVL.

J is TRBJ2-1 and V is TRBV24-1; 8 positions match TRBD2. Trimming cost V 6 bases and J 10 bases; bases outside gene matches: 7. Germline assignment: CDR1 KGHDR and CDR2 SFDVKD. The CDR3 is 13 amino acids. CDR3 coding DNA: TGTGCCACCAGTCAAACTAGCGGAACCGAGCAGTTCTTC. Encoded protein: CATSQTSGTEQFF.

V is TRBV7-2 and J is TRBJ2-7; D unclear. This CDR3 has 16 amino acids. V lost 0 bases and J lost 1, with 13 bases in between. Germline CDR1 SGHTA, CDR2 FQGNSA. The CDR3 DNA reads as TGTGCCAGCAGCTTAGCAGTTCTAGTGTCTTCCTACGAGCAGTACTTC. It translates to CASSLAVLVSSYEQYF.

The chain employs TRBV5-8 and TRBJ2-1; 9 bases are shared with TRBD2. V gave up 4 bases and J gave up 5 bases; unmatched junction bases: 13. The CDR3 runs to 17 residues. Germline V gene sequence: CDR1 SGHTS, CDR2 YDEGEE. The CDR3 nucleotides are TGTGCCAGCAGCGCGGGAGGGGGACAAAGAGCGCACAATGAGCAGTTCTTC. As protein: CASSAGGGQRAHNEQFF.

Written as DNA, the CDR3 is TGTGCCAGCGGTCCGGGACCAGTCTACGAGCAGTACTTC. This sequence encodes CASGPGPVYEQYF. The chain is built from TRBV2 and TRBJ2-7; possibly TRBD1 or TRBD2 for D (5 bases each). V was trimmed by 8 bases and J by 3 bases, leaving 14 bases between them. The CDR3 sequence is 13 residues long. CDR1 is SNHLY and CDR2 is FYNNEI in the germline V gene.

This clone was seen only once. CDR3 sequence reads: CAWSAGGDEQFF. Here the CDR3 DNA reads TGTGCCTGGAGTGCTGGCGGGGATGAGCAGTTCTTC. The chain is built from TRBV30 and TRBJ2-1; perhaps TRBD2 as D (6 bases). This CDR3 region has 12 residues. The germline V gene encodes CDR1 GTSNPN and CDR2 SVGIG (reference sequence). Trimming removed 1 base from V and 8 bases from J, with 9 bases in between.

The gene calls are TRBV19 and TRBJ1-3, with D tentatively TRBD1 (5 bases). This CDR3 has 17 amino acids. The V gene lost 5 bases and the J gene lost 4 bases, with 21 bases spanning the gap. Germline values: CDR1 LNHDA, CDR2 SQIVND (reference sequence). CDR3 bases: TGTGCCAGTAGTCCGTACGGGACGCCGGATCTCGGAAACACCATATATTTT. Its translation is CASSPYGTPDLGNTIYF.

The chain couples TRBV5-6 to TRBJ1-1, with D possibly being TRBD1 (6 bases). This CDR3 region has 14 residues. The V end lost 2 bases, the J end lost 13 bases, and 21 bases lay between the germline ends. CDR1 SGHDT and CDR2 YYEEEE come from the germline V gene. DNA of the CDR3: TGTGCCAGCAGCTTCCTAGGGGGGGCTTCAGGTAATTTCTTT. It specifies CASSFLGGASGNFF.

Comment on this clone: An end of the junction does not agree with germline; a read error may underlie this. The chain employs TRBV20-1 and TRBJ2-1; tentatively, D is TRBD2 (6 bases). This CDR3 has 11 amino acids. CDR1 is DFQATT, CDR2 SNEGSKA, per germline (reference sequence). DNA for the CDR3: TGCAGTGCGGGGGGATACAACGAGCAGTTCTTC. It yields the protein CSAGGYNEQFF.

The chain uses TRBV11-2 and TRBJ2-5; 9 bases are shared with TRBD2. Germline values: CDR1 SGHAT, CDR2 FQNNGV. After removal of 6 bases from V and 5 bases from J, the junction contained 13 bases not matched to a gene. This CDR3 region has 16 residues. CDR3 in amino acids: CASSNTGLAGWETQYF. The CDR3 nucleotides are TGTGCCAGCAGTAACACCGGGCTAGCGGGATGGGAGACCCAGTACTTC.

This chain joins TRBV20-1 and TRBJ2-7; the D gene is possibly TRBD2 (5 bases). The V end was cut by 6 bases, the J end by 12 bases, with 15 bases between. The CDR3 runs to 10 residues. The germline V gene encodes CDR1 DFQATT and CDR2 SNEGSKA (reference sequence). CDR3 nucleotides: TGCAGTGCCAAGGCGGGTTCCGTGTACTTC. Translation: CSAKAGSVYF.

This clone has just a few counts. The J gene is TRBJ2-7, the V gene TRBV7-8; 8 bases are a match to TRBD1. J was trimmed by 6 bases and V by 4 bases; bases with no gene match: 5. There are 13 residues in the CDR3. Germline CDR1 and CDR2: SGHVS and FQNEAQ. The CDR3 nucleotides read TGTGCCAGCAGCTGGGACAGGCAAGCCGAGCAGTACTTC. Translation: CASSWDRQAEQYF.

The chain couples TRBV4-1 to TRBJ2-1, with 8 bases that match TRBD2. Germline assignment: CDR1 MGHRA and CDR2 YSYEKL. The length of the CDR3 is 17 residues. The J segment lost 3 bases and the V segment lost 0 bases, leaving 7 bases of the junction unmatched. The CDR3 sequence: CASSQEGLAGLYNEQFF. The CDR3 nucleotides read TGCGCCAGCAGCCAAGAAGGTCTAGCGGGTCTCTACAATGAGCAGTTCTTC.

The V call is TRBV6-5, the J call TRBJ2-7; a weak D match, TRBD1 (5 bases). The germline V and J ends were trimmed by 5 bases and 1 base, with 6 bases remaining between them. The CDR3 contains 12 residues. Germline lookup yields CDR1 MNHEY and CDR2 SVGAGI. The CDR3 spells CASSPGSYEQYF. CDR3 sequence (DNA): TGTGCCAGCAGTCCAGGGTCCTACGAGCAGTACTTC.

V usage is TRBV20-1 and J usage is TRBJ2-1, with TRBD2 matching over 9 bases. The CDR3 loop spans 15 amino acids. The junction had 7 bases not matched to a gene; V was cut back by 3 bases and J by 4 bases. Looked up from germline, CDR1 is DFQATT and CDR2 is SNEGSKA (reference sequence). CDR3 in DNA: TGCAGTGCTAGTCCCGCTAGCGGGGCTTACAATGAGCAGTTCTTC. This translates into CSASPASGAYNEQFF.

This clone has only one observation. The chain uses TRBV4-2 and TRBJ1-5, with a weak D call TRBD1 (5 bases). CDR1 and CDR2 from the germline V gene are LGHNA and YNFKEQ. The ends were cut back, 1 base at V and 9 bases at J, with 22 bases in the middle. CDR3 length: 17 residues. The CDR3 is CASSQVDPGTGWRPQHF. The CDR3 nucleotides are TGTGCCAGCAGCCAAGTAGACCCCGGCACAGGATGGCGGCCCCAGCATTTT.